These 6 T cell receptor beta chains were sequenced from one sample in a study of T cells in narcolepsy. Clones were read by immunoSEQ multiplex PCR, and TCRdb kept only the in-frame ones, dropping some. The repertoire holds 10,000 or so clones, roughly 77% seen once, with about 23% in the top ten. The sequencing input was CD45RA- memory CD8+ T cells from PBMCs. The receptor set was obtained from a human donor with narcolepsy.

The chain has TRBV21-1 and TRBJ1-5. TRBV21-1 is reported as a pseudogene. The CDR3 runs 12 residues. The CDR3 region has the DNA TGTGCCAGCAGCAAGGGGAAGCAGCCCCAGCATTTT. Translated: CASSKGKQPQHF.

The chain uses TRBV7-6 and TRBJ1-3; 9 positions match TRBD1. Trimming at V came to 4 bases and at J to 6 bases, leaving 7 bases not matched to a gene. Germline V gives CDR1 SGHVS, CDR2 FNYEAQ. This CDR3 region has 15 residues. CDR3 protein: CASSSGQGIENTIYF. The CDR3 DNA follows: TGTGCCAGCAGCTCTGGACAGGGGATAGAAAACACCATATATTTT. The complete variable domain, with remaining parts taken from reference TRBV7-6 and TRBJ1-3, reads GAGVSQSPRYKVTKRGQDVALRCDPISGHVSLYWYRQALGQGPEFLTYFNYEAQQDKSGLPNDRFSAERPEGSISTLTIQRTEQRDSAMYRCASSSGQGIENTIYFGEGSWLTVV.

The rearrangement links TRBV5-4 to TRBJ1-1; D is unclear. The CDR3 is 15 amino acids. Per germline, CDR1 SGHNT and CDR2 YYREEE (reference sequence). The ends were cut back, 4 bases at V and 0 bases at J, with 13 bases in the middle. Written as DNA, the CDR3 is TGTGCCAGCAGCCTAGATGGTCACCTGAACACTGAAGCTTTCTTT. This sequence encodes CASSLDGHLNTEAFF.

The chain recombines TRBV6-5 with TRBJ2-1, with TRBD1 identical over 7 bases. The junction had 2 bases not matched to a gene; V was cut back by 6 bases and J by 3 bases. Per the germline V gene, CDR1 is MNHEY and CDR2 is SVGAGI. The CDR3 consists of 13 residues. The CDR3 loop reads CASSDRVYNEQFF. CDR3 coding DNA: TGTGCCAGCAGCGACAGGGTCTACAATGAGCAGTTCTTC.

The rearrangement joins TRBV6-1 to TRBJ1-4; a possible D gene is TRBD1 (5 bases). Germline V lookup: CDR1 MNHNS, CDR2 SASEGT. V lost 11 bases and J lost 2, with 18 bases in between. The CDR3 has 15 residues. The DNA of the CDR3 is TGTGCCGGCGCAGAGGGGCCACAGACTAATGAAAAACTGTTTTTT. It encodes CAGAEGPQTNEKLFF.

The rearrangement joins TRBV19 to TRBJ2-7; the D gene could be TRBD1 or TRBD2 (5 bases each). V lost 4 bases and J lost 0, with 19 bases in between. CDR3 length: 17 residues. Germline V CDR1 and CDR2: LNHDA, SQIVND (reference sequence). The CDR3 sequence: CASSSDGTSHFSYEQYF. In DNA form, the CDR3 reads TGTGCCAGTAGTAGTGACGGGACCTCCCACTTCTCCTACGAGCAGTACTTC.